Listed below are T cell receptor beta chains from one sample, sequenced in a study of CD8 T cells in Susac syndrome. TCRdb recomputed calls from the immunoSEQ multiplex PCR reads with MiXCR, one row per CDR3 protein. This sample has about 120,000 distinct CDR3 sequences; 92% occur once, and the top ten carry approximately 0.12%. Sequencing input: CD8+ T cells from PBMCs. These receptor sequences come from a human donor in good health. Both conserved end residues are part of each CDR3. Fields, in order: J gene, D gene, V gene, clone size, CDR3 DNA, CDR3 protein. The D gene is left open where the match is weak. Part of the rows lack a size; the others show once, few, many or a class for expanded clones.

j_call: TRBJ1-1
d_call: -
v_call: TRBV29-1
clone_size: -
cdr3_nt: TGCAGCGTCCATCAGGGTGAAGCTTTCTTT
cdr3_aa: CSVHQGEAFF

j_call: TRBJ2-7
d_call: -
v_call: TRBV29-1
clone_size: -
cdr3_nt: TGCAGCGTTGAACAGGGCAGGAGCTACGAGCAGTACTTC
cdr3_aa: CSVEQGRSYEQYF

j_call: TRBJ1-1
d_call: -
v_call: TRBV7-2
clone_size: -
cdr3_nt: TGTGCCAGCAGAAGCTTGGGGGCTAACACTGAAGCTTTCTTT
cdr3_aa: CASRSLGANTEAFF

j_call: TRBJ2-1
d_call: TRBD1
v_call: TRBV7-2
clone_size: -
cdr3_nt: TGTGCCAGCAGCCCCGGACAGGGGGCTAATGAGCAGTTCTTC
cdr3_aa: CASSPGQGANEQFF

j_call: TRBJ2-1
d_call: -
v_call: TRBV7-2
clone_size: -
cdr3_nt: TGTGCCTGTGCGAGGACCTACAATGAGCAGTTCTTC
cdr3_aa: CACARTYNEQFF

j_call: TRBJ2-3
d_call: -
v_call: TRBV4-3
clone_size: -
cdr3_nt: TGCGCCAGCAGCCCGGGACTTGGAGATACGCAGTATTTT
cdr3_aa: CASSPGLGDTQYF

j_call: TRBJ2-3
d_call: TRBD1
v_call: TRBV3-1
clone_size: -
cdr3_nt: TGTGCCAGCAGCCAAGCGGACAGGGGGGGCGGTACGCAGTATTTT
cdr3_aa: CASSQADRGGGTQYF

j_call: TRBJ2-1
d_call: -
v_call: TRBV7-9
clone_size: -
cdr3_nt: TGTGCCAGCAGCCCCGGGGGACCCGATGAGCAGTTCTTC
cdr3_aa: CASSPGGPDEQFF

j_call: TRBJ1-1
d_call: -
v_call: TRBV19
clone_size: -
cdr3_nt: TGTGCCAGTAGGAAAGACGGACGGATGAACACTGAAGCTTTCTTT
cdr3_aa: CASRKDGRMNTEAFF

j_call: TRBJ1-1
d_call: -
v_call: TRBV15
clone_size: -
cdr3_nt: TGTGCCACCAGCAGGTCACCGAGGGACACTGAAGCTTTCTTT
cdr3_aa: CATSRSPRDTEAFF

j_call: TRBJ2-3
d_call: TRBD1
v_call: TRBV6-1
clone_size: -
cdr3_nt: TGTGCCAGCAGTCGGGACAGGGGAACTGGCACAGATACGCAGTATTTT
cdr3_aa: CASSRDRGTGTDTQYF

j_call: TRBJ2-1
d_call: TRBD2
v_call: TRBV7-2
clone_size: -
cdr3_nt: TGTGCCAGCAGCCCGGGACTAGCGGGTGGTAATGAGCAGTTCTTC
cdr3_aa: CASSPGLAGGNEQFF

j_call: TRBJ2-2
d_call: -
v_call: TRBV14
clone_size: -
cdr3_nt: TGTGCCAGCAGCCATGATATTGCCGGGGAGCTGTTTTTT
cdr3_aa: CASSHDIAGELFF

j_call: TRBJ1-4
d_call: -
v_call: TRBV12-3/TRBV12-4
clone_size: -
cdr3_nt: TGTGCCAGCAGAGCAGGGCTTTCTAATGAAAAACTGTTTTTT
cdr3_aa: CASRAGLSNEKLFF

j_call: TRBJ1-2
d_call: -
v_call: TRBV21-1
clone_size: -
cdr3_nt: TGTGCCAGCAGCAGAGGACAGGATTTTCAAGCTAACTATGGCTACACCTTC
cdr3_aa: CASSRGQDFQANYGYTF

j_call: TRBJ2-3
d_call: -
v_call: TRBV13
clone_size: -
cdr3_nt: TGTGCCAGCAGCTTAGGTGGGGACTCCCAGGAGTATTTT
cdr3_aa: CASSLGGDSQEYF

j_call: TRBJ2-1
d_call: -
v_call: TRBV19
clone_size: -
cdr3_nt: TGTGCCAGTAGTACCGACAGGACGCAGTTCTTC
cdr3_aa: CASSTDRTQFF

j_call: TRBJ1-1
d_call: TRBD1
v_call: TRBV29-1
clone_size: -
cdr3_nt: TGCAGCGTTGAAGGGACAGGGACGACTGAAGCTTTCTTT
cdr3_aa: CSVEGTGTTEAFF

j_call: TRBJ2-1
d_call: -
v_call: TRBV9
clone_size: -
cdr3_nt: TGTGCCAGCAGCGTAGCCAACGCGGGCAATGAGCAGTTCTTC
cdr3_aa: CASSVANAGNEQFF

j_call: TRBJ2-7
d_call: TRBD1
v_call: TRBV29-1
clone_size: -
cdr3_nt: TGCAGCGCCTACGAGTTTTCGGGACAGGCAACCTACGAGCAGTACTTC
cdr3_aa: CSAYEFSGQATYEQYF

j_call: TRBJ2-7
d_call: TRBD2
v_call: TRBV10-3
clone_size: -
cdr3_nt: TGTGCCATCAGTGGGACTAGCTACGAGCAGTACTTC
cdr3_aa: CAISGTSYEQYF

j_call: TRBJ2-2
d_call: -
v_call: TRBV18
clone_size: -
cdr3_nt: TGTGCCAGCTCGGCTACACCGGGACGTAGCACCGGGGAGCTGTTTTTT
cdr3_aa: CASSATPGRSTGELFF

j_call: TRBJ1-5
d_call: -
v_call: TRBV9
clone_size: -
cdr3_nt: TGTGCCAGCAGCGTAGCCGGGGCCAGCAATCAGCCCCAGCATTTT
cdr3_aa: CASSVAGASNQPQHF

j_call: TRBJ2-3
d_call: TRBD2
v_call: TRBV7-9
clone_size: -
cdr3_nt: TGTGCCAGCAGCCCGGAGCGGGGGCCTAGCACAGATACGCAGTATTTT
cdr3_aa: CASSPERGPSTDTQYF

j_call: TRBJ1-4
d_call: -
v_call: TRBV5-5
clone_size: -
cdr3_nt: TGTGCCAGCAGCCAACCGGATGGGGGGACTAATGAAAAACTGTTTTTT
cdr3_aa: CASSQPDGGTNEKLFF

j_call: TRBJ2-2
d_call: -
v_call: TRBV6-2/TRBV6-3
clone_size: -
cdr3_nt: TGTGCCAGCAGTTACTTCAGCCAGGGGGAGCTGTTTTTT
cdr3_aa: CASSYFSQGELFF

j_call: TRBJ2-2
d_call: -
v_call: TRBV19
clone_size: -
cdr3_nt: TGTGCCAGTAGTGTAGACCCCCCCACCGGGGAGCTGTTTTTT
cdr3_aa: CASSVDPPTGELFF

j_call: TRBJ2-3
d_call: TRBD2
v_call: TRBV6-2/TRBV6-3
clone_size: -
cdr3_nt: TGTGCCAGCAGTGGACTAGCACAAAGCACAGATACGCAGTATTTT
cdr3_aa: CASSGLAQSTDTQYF

j_call: TRBJ2-7
d_call: TRBD1
v_call: TRBV7-9
clone_size: -
cdr3_nt: TGTGCCAGCAGCTCGGGTGGAAGACAGGGGAACTTC
cdr3_aa: CASSSGGRQGNF

j_call: TRBJ1-4
d_call: -
v_call: TRBV20-1
clone_size: -
cdr3_nt: TGCAGTGCTAGAGATTGGGGAGAGCCTAATGAAAAACTGTTTTTT
cdr3_aa: CSARDWGEPNEKLFF

j_call: TRBJ2-7
d_call: -
v_call: TRBV29-1
clone_size: -
cdr3_nt: TGCAGCGTTGGACCGGGGAGCTCCCGGGAGCAGTACTTC
cdr3_aa: CSVGPGSSREQYF

j_call: TRBJ2-7
d_call: TRBD1
v_call: TRBV28
clone_size: -
cdr3_nt: TGTGCCAGCAGGGGACAGGGTCCCCACGAGCAGTACTTC
cdr3_aa: CASRGQGPHEQYF

j_call: TRBJ1-5
d_call: -
v_call: TRBV20-1
clone_size: -
cdr3_nt: TGCAGTGCTAGTTCGACAACTAATCAGCCCCAGCATTTT
cdr3_aa: CSASSTTNQPQHF

j_call: TRBJ1-5
d_call: TRBD1
v_call: TRBV27
clone_size: -
cdr3_nt: TGTGCCATTGATCGGACAGGAGTAAATCAGCCCCAGCATTTT
cdr3_aa: CAIDRTGVNQPQHF

j_call: TRBJ2-4
d_call: -
v_call: TRBV3-1
clone_size: -
cdr3_nt: TGTGCCAGCAGCCAAGAGGGGCGGATCCAGTACTTC
cdr3_aa: CASSQEGRIQYF

j_call: TRBJ2-7
d_call: TRBD1
v_call: TRBV6-2/TRBV6-3
clone_size: -
cdr3_nt: TGTGCCAGCAGGCCGCCCGGACAGGGAACGTACGAGCAGTACTTC
cdr3_aa: CASRPPGQGTYEQYF

j_call: TRBJ1-1
d_call: TRBD1
v_call: TRBV20-1
clone_size: -
cdr3_nt: TGCAGTGCTAGAAGGACAGGGGCCGGTAGGACTGAAGCTTTCTTT
cdr3_aa: CSARRTGAGRTEAFF

j_call: TRBJ1-6
d_call: -
v_call: TRBV18
clone_size: -
cdr3_nt: TGTGCCAGCTCACCACAGGGAGGAGATTCACCCCTCCACTTT
cdr3_aa: CASSPQGGDSPLHF

j_call: TRBJ2-1
d_call: -
v_call: TRBV7-2
clone_size: -
cdr3_nt: TGTGCCAGCAGCTTCGGACTATCCGGGGATGAGCAGTTCTTC
cdr3_aa: CASSFGLSGDEQFF

j_call: TRBJ2-2
d_call: TRBD1
v_call: TRBV7-3
clone_size: -
cdr3_nt: TGTGCCAGCAGCCCCTCGACAGGGAGCACCGGGGAGCTGTTTTTT
cdr3_aa: CASSPSTGSTGELFF

j_call: TRBJ2-7
d_call: -
v_call: TRBV29-1
clone_size: -
cdr3_nt: TGCAGCGGGGGTCGGGACGTCGACGAGCAGTACTTC
cdr3_aa: CSGGRDVDEQYF

j_call: TRBJ1-5
d_call: -
v_call: TRBV6-1
clone_size: -
cdr3_nt: TGTGCCAGCAGTGAACGGGGGGGTAGCAATCAGCCCCAGCATTTT
cdr3_aa: CASSERGGSNQPQHF

j_call: TRBJ2-5
d_call: -
v_call: TRBV14
clone_size: -
cdr3_nt: TGTGCCAGCAGCCAAGATCGAGTCGGCCGTATGTACTTC
cdr3_aa: CASSQDRVGRMYF

j_call: TRBJ1-1
d_call: -
v_call: TRBV20-1
clone_size: -
cdr3_nt: TGCAGTGCTCTCCGACAGATGAACACTGAAGCTTTCTTT
cdr3_aa: CSALRQMNTEAFF

j_call: TRBJ2-1
d_call: TRBD1
v_call: TRBV6-2/TRBV6-3
clone_size: -
cdr3_nt: TGTGCCAGCAGATGGTTGGGACAGGGGGCAGATGAGCAGTTCTTC
cdr3_aa: CASRWLGQGADEQFF

j_call: TRBJ2-1
d_call: -
v_call: TRBV7-3
clone_size: -
cdr3_nt: TGTGCCAGCAGCTTAAAGCCCAGGACTCCTAGCTACAATGAGCAGTTCTTC
cdr3_aa: CASSLKPRTPSYNEQFF

j_call: TRBJ2-7
d_call: -
v_call: TRBV20-1
clone_size: -
cdr3_nt: TGCAGTGCTAGAGATATGAGTACCTACGAGCAGTACTTC
cdr3_aa: CSARDMSTYEQYF

j_call: TRBJ2-1
d_call: -
v_call: TRBV5-1
clone_size: -
cdr3_nt: TGCGCCAGCAGCATATCTACCGGGCCTATCAACAATGAGCAGTTCTTC
cdr3_aa: CASSISTGPINNEQFF

j_call: TRBJ2-7
d_call: -
v_call: TRBV29-1
clone_size: -
cdr3_nt: TGCAGCGTTGAAGACCCACTTAACCCCTACGAGCAGTACTTC
cdr3_aa: CSVEDPLNPYEQYF

j_call: TRBJ1-4
d_call: -
v_call: TRBV29-1
clone_size: once
cdr3_nt: TGCAGCGTTGGGGCAACTAATGAAAAACTGTTTTTT
cdr3_aa: CSVGATNEKLFF

j_call: TRBJ1-5
d_call: -
v_call: TRBV20-1
clone_size: -
cdr3_nt: TGCAGTGCTAAGGAACGGCCAGAGCAGCCCCAGCATTTT
cdr3_aa: CSAKERPEQPQHF

j_call: TRBJ1-2
d_call: -
v_call: TRBV2
clone_size: -
cdr3_nt: TGTGCCAGCAGTGAAGCGTGGGCAGGGTCTAACTATGGCTACACCTTC
cdr3_aa: CASSEAWAGSNYGYTF

j_call: TRBJ2-1
d_call: -
v_call: TRBV6-6
clone_size: -
cdr3_nt: TGTGCCAGCAGTTACACCTCCTACAATGAGCAGTTCTTC
cdr3_aa: CASSYTSYNEQFF

j_call: TRBJ2-3
d_call: -
v_call: TRBV7-2
clone_size: -
cdr3_nt: TGTGCCAGCAGCTACAGGGGCACAGATACGCAGTATTTT
cdr3_aa: CASSYRGTDTQYF

j_call: TRBJ1-5
d_call: -
v_call: TRBV6-5
clone_size: -
cdr3_nt: TGTGCCAGCAGAACGTCAAGCAATCAGCCCCAGCATTTT
cdr3_aa: CASRTSSNQPQHF